A single sample is the source of the 15 T cell receptor beta chains below, sequenced in a study of PD-L1 blockade in urothelial cancer. Generated by immunoSEQ multiplex PCR, the TCRdb table keeps only in-frame clones and is missing some. The table has about 130,000 clones, roughly 80% seen once; the top ten hold 3.2%. Time point meaning: pretreatment peripheral blood. The material was PBMCs, obtained around atezolizumab (anti-PD-L1) treatment. The receptors originated from a man aged 45-65 years with urothelial cancer.

The chain carries TRBV28 and TRBJ1-1; D possibly corresponds to TRBD1 (6 bases). Germline V gene sequence: CDR1 MDHEN, CDR2 SYDVKM. Trimming took off 6 bases at V and 3 bases at J, with 14 bases between the two ends. The CDR3 length is 14 residues. DNA of the CDR3: TGTGCCAGCAGCTTCTCAGGGGTAGACACTGAAGCTTTCTTT. Its protein product is CASSFSGVDTEAFF.

The chain has TRBV30 and TRBJ2-2, with D maybe TRBD2 (7 bases). The CDR3 covers 16 residues. The V gene lost 3 bases and the J gene lost 6 bases, with 20 bases spanning the gap. Looked up from germline, CDR1 is GTSNPN and CDR2 is SVGIG (reference sequence). CDR3 in DNA: TGTGCCTGGAGAAAAATCGGGGGGCGCAAGGCCGGGGAGCTGTTTTTT. Its translation: CAWRKIGGRKAGELFF. Supplemented by reference TRBV30 and TRBJ2-2, the full variable domain reads SQTIHQWPATLVQPVGSPLSLECTVEGTSNPNLYWYRQAAGRGLQLLFYSVGIGQISSEVPQNLSASRPQDRQFILSSKKLLLSDSGFYLCAWRKIGGRKAGELFFGEGSRLTVL.

V is TRBV27 and J is TRBJ2-6; the match to TRBD1 covers 10 bases. The CDR3 spans 17 residues. Germline CDR1 reads MNHEY; CDR2 reads SMNVEV (reference sequence). With V trimmed by 6 bases and J by 2 bases, 7 bases remained unmatched. CDR3: CASSRGTGVTGANVLTF. The DNA of the CDR3 is TGTGCCAGCAGCCGTGGGACAGGGGTAACTGGGGCCAACGTCCTGACTTTC.

This chain uses TRBV30 with TRBJ2-1; D is unclear. The CDR3 is 13 residues long. Germline V lookup: CDR1 GTSNPN, CDR2 SVGIG (reference sequence). V was shortened by 6 bases and J by 4 bases, with 13 bases between the two germline ends. Here the CDR3 reads CACLLMSYNEQFF. CDR3 nucleotides: TGTGCCTGCCTTCTAATGTCGTACAATGAGCAGTTCTTC.

This chain connects TRBV6-5 to TRBJ1-5; 8 bases agree with TRBD1. The CDR3 sequence is 15 residues long. CDR1 and CDR2 (germline): MNHEY, SVGAGI. V lost 6 bases, J lost 2 bases, and 6 bases stayed unmatched. The CDR3 is CASRKDRAGNQPQHF. Written as DNA, the CDR3 is TGTGCCAGCAGAAAGGACAGGGCCGGCAATCAGCCCCAGCATTTT.

The chain joins TRBV5-6 to TRBJ2-5, with 9 positions matching TRBD1. CDR1 is SGHDT and CDR2 is YYEEEE in the germline V gene. The length of the CDR3 is 13 residues. Trimming took 5 bases from V and 5 from J; bases not matched to a gene: 4. The CDR3 DNA is TGTGCCAGCAGACGGACAGGGGATGAGACCCAGTACTTC. This translates into CASRRTGDETQYF. The full variable domain, in which reference TRBV5-6 and TRBJ2-5 provide the parts outside the CDR3, is DAGVTQSPTHLIKTRGQQVTLRCSPKSGHDTVSWYQQALGQGPQFIFQYYEEEERQRGNFPDRFSGHQFPNYSSELNVNALLLGDSALYLCASRRTGDETQYFGPGTRLLVL.

The rearrangement uses TRBV27 and TRBJ2-7; D gene uncertain. The CDR3 totals 11 residues. Germline CDR1 is MNHEY and CDR2 is SMNVEV (reference sequence). V lost 6 bases to trimming and J lost 3 bases, with 6 bases between them. The CDR3 DNA is TGTGCCAGCAGGGAGAACTACGAGCAGTACTTC. Amino acid sequence: CASRENYEQYF.

The chain has TRBV18 and TRBJ1-5; 11 bases are a match to TRBD1. The ends lost 2 bases at V and 1 base at J; junction bases unmatched: 4. The CDR3 has 17 residues. Germline V CDR1 and CDR2: KGHSH, LQKENI. The DNA for the CDR3 is TGTGCCAGCTCACCATTGGGACAGGGGGGGAGCAATCAGCCCCAGCATTTT. It encodes CASSPLGQGGSNQPQHF.

The chain links TRBV19 to TRBJ1-1; D remains ambiguous. V was cut by 2 bases and J by 7 bases, with 14 bases left in between. The CDR3 sequence is 14 residues long. From germline, CDR1 is LNHDA and CDR2 SQIVND (reference sequence). The CDR3, as DNA: TGTGCCAGTAGTATAATTGGACTGCCTGTTGAAGCTTTCTTT. As protein: CASSIIGLPVEAFF.

The chain uses TRBV7-2 and TRBJ2-3; D is undetermined. Germline assignment: CDR1 SGHTA and CDR2 FQGNSA. The CDR3 is 15 residues long. The ends were cut back, 3 bases at V and 6 bases at J, with 16 bases in the middle. The CDR3 protein is CASSFLGLTMDTQYF. CDR3 coding DNA: TGTGCCAGCAGCTTTTTGGGCTTGACCATGGATACGCAGTATTTT.

The chain employs TRBV11-3 and TRBJ2-1, with TRBD1 matching 8 bases. From germline, CDR1 is SGHNT and CDR2 YENEEA. Trimming took 9 bases from V and 9 from J; bases not matched to a gene: 7. This CDR3 spans 12 amino acids. CDR3 protein: CASGQGRTEQFF. The CDR3 region has the DNA TGTGCCAGTGGACAGGGCCGTACTGAGCAGTTCTTC. Looking up the rest from reference TRBV11-3 and TRBJ2-1 gives the full variable domain: EAGVVQSPRYKIIEKKQPVAFWCNPISGHNTLYWYLQNLGQGPELLIRYENEEAVDDSQLPKDRFSAERLKGVDSTLKIQPAELGDSAVYLCASGQGRTEQFFGPGTRLTVL.

The rearrangement joins TRBV28 to TRBJ1-2, with TRBD1 identical over 7 bases. Germline V lookup: CDR1 MDHEN, CDR2 SYDVKM. The ends lost 6 bases at V and 4 bases at J; junction bases unmatched: 8. The CDR3 loop spans 14 amino acids. The CDR3 nucleotides read TGTGCCAGCAGGGAAACAGGGGCCAGCTATGGCTACACCTTC. The encoded protein is CASRETGASYGYTF.

This rearrangement joins TRBV7-3 to TRBJ2-5; 7 bases match TRBD1. Germline trimming cut 5 bases from V and 5 bases from J; bases unmatched to any gene: 8. Germline assignment: CDR1 SGHTA and CDR2 FQGTGA. The CDR3 has 14 amino acids. This CDR3 is CASSPGTALETQYF. CDR3 sequence (DNA): TGTGCCAGCAGCCCTGGGACAGCTCTCGAGACCCAGTACTTC.

The CDR3 sequence: CASSPNGDFEQFF. CDR3 nucleotides: TGTGCCAGCTCACCCAATGGGGACTTCGAGCAGTTCTTC. V and J are TRBV18 and TRBJ2-1, with a possible D match to TRBD2 (6 bases). Deletions cut 3 bases from V and 10 bases from J, with 13 bases between. Germline CDR1 reads KGHSH; CDR2 reads LQKENI. The CDR3 runs 13 residues.

J is TRBJ2-7 and V is TRBV30; D is ambiguous. This CDR3 has 11 amino acids. V was trimmed by 3 bases and J by 3 bases, leaving 6 bases between them. Germline V gene data show CDR1 as GTSNPN and CDR2 as SVGIG (reference sequence). CDR3 amino acids: CAWSRDYEQYF. In DNA form, the CDR3 reads TGTGCCTGGAGCCGCGACTACGAGCAGTACTTC.